This T cell receptor beta chain is from a study of CD8 T cells in ankylosing spondylitis. TCRdb called the 5' RACE reads again in MiXCR, with one record for every CDR3 protein. The sample lists around 250,000 distinct CDR3 sequences, under 35% occurring once. This CDR3 region has 16 residues. V lost 1 base and J 2 bases, leaving 13 bases between the germline ends. Germline assignment: CDR1 MGHRA and CDR2 YSYEKL. Points on this clonotype: What it recognizes is unknown.

Study outcomes and limitations: The study looked at matched synovial fluid samples from ankylosing spondylitis patients. Disease-linked clones were reported to be significantly enriched there.

This receptor was taken from a male donor with ankylosing spondylitis or in good health (not recorded which). The chain uses TRBV4-1 and TRBJ2-3; unclear D gene. The sequencing input was blood, either unsorted or a sorted T cell fraction (not recorded which). The CDR3 sequence is CASSQGLALPTDTQYF. CDR3 bases: TGCGCCAGCAGCCAAGGGTTGGCCCTACCCACAGATACGCAGTATTTT.